Described below is a single T cell receptor (beta chain) sequence and its context. Its cognate antigen is unknown. This specimen includes other DNA sequences encoding the same CDR3. The data are from a study of CD8+ T cells in alopecia areata. As for the study in general: Those treated were given oral tofacitinib at 5 to 10 mg twice daily.

Isolated RNA was reverse transcribed into cDNA used as the sequencing template. Measured with immunoSEQ multiplex PCR; TCRdb has only the in-frame clones, and not every one. The sample consists of fewer than 250,000 clones, around 62% of them appearing once. Collected material from alopecia areata patients comprised lesional scalp punch biopsies and peripheral blood. V lost 4 bases and J lost 2, with 7 bases in between. This CDR3 contains 12 residues. Germline values: CDR1 SGDLS, CDR2 YYNGEE. Study-wide findings and caveats: Tissue-resident alphabeta T cells belonging to normal skin likewise get sequenced within scalp specimens.

The sequence came from a human donor with alopecia areata. The J gene is TRBJ2-7, the V gene TRBV9; unclear D gene. This specimen consisted of CD4+ T cells sorted from blood, obtained at week 0. CDR3 DNA: TGTGCCAGCAGCACACAACCCTACGAGCAGTACTTC. Translating it yields CASSTQPYEQYF.